This T cell receptor beta chain is drawn from a study of cytomegalovirus exposure and HLA in healthy donors. Unrecorded immune exposures were likely, despite nominal health at sampling. Looked up from germline, CDR1 is SGHTA and CDR2 is FQGNSA. The V gene end was trimmed by 0 bases and the J gene end by 4 bases; junction bases not matched to a gene: 0. This CDR3 region has 14 residues. The study ran its PCR with 60 Vbeta and 13 Jbeta primers. Produced via immunoSEQ multiplex PCR; TCRdb's table is partial and in-frame only. The sample includes over 40,000 clones, around 90% of them seen just once. Sequenced material: PBMCs. The chain uses TRBV7-2 and TRBJ2-1; 7 bases are shared with TRBD2. The sequence was obtained from a woman aged 40 to 50 in good health and CMV-seropositive. This chain's CDR3 is CASSLARGYNEQFF. The CDR3 region has the DNA TGTGCCAGCAGCTTAGCGCGGGGGTACAATGAGCAGTTCTTC.